These T cell receptor beta chains were read from a single sample in a study of T cells in Graves' hyperthyroidism and ophthalmopathy. In TCRdb, the multiplex PCR reads were re-called with MiXCR into one record per CDR3 protein. The table includes about 680,000 distinct CDR3 sequences, around 40% detected once. Sample: blood. These receptors originate from a woman aged 40 to 50 with Graves' hyperthyroidism. Both conserved end residues are part of each CDR3. Fields, in order: V gene, J gene, clone size, D gene, CDR3 protein, CDR3 DNA. A D gene is named only where the DNA matches it firmly. Size tells how often a clone was seen (once, few, many) or the class of an expanded clone, and some rows leave it out.

v_gene: TRBV5-6; j_gene: TRBJ1-2; abundance: few; d_gene: NA; CDR3aa: CASSLDIPYGYTF; CDR3nt: TGTGCCAGCAGCTTGGACATTCCCTATGGCTACACCTTC
v_gene: TRBV7-6; j_gene: TRBJ2-3; abundance: NA; d_gene: NA; CDR3aa: CASSFIGVWDTQYF; CDR3nt: TGTGCCAGCAGCTTTATCGGGGTTTGGGACACGCAGTATTTT
v_gene: TRBV6-5; j_gene: TRBJ2-7; abundance: few; d_gene: TRBD2; CDR3aa: CASSYSPSGGFYEQYF; CDR3nt: TGTGCCAGCAGTTACTCGCCTAGCGGGGGGTTCTACGAGCAGTACTTC
v_gene: TRBV7-2; j_gene: TRBJ1-1; abundance: many; d_gene: NA; CDR3aa: CASSLALQGTEAFF; CDR3nt: TGTGCCAGCAGCTTAGCACTACAGGGCACTGAAGCTTTCTTT
v_gene: TRBV15; j_gene: TRBJ1-2; abundance: NA; d_gene: NA; CDR3aa: CATSSTGRSNYGYTF; CDR3nt: TGTGCCACCAGCAGCACAGGGAGGAGTAACTATGGCTACACCTTC
v_gene: TRBV12-3/TRBV12-4; j_gene: TRBJ1-6; abundance: NA; d_gene: NA; CDR3aa: CASRLQGYGNSPLHF; CDR3nt: TGTGCCAGCAGATTACAGGGCTACGGTAATTCACCCCTCCACTTT
v_gene: TRBV29-1; j_gene: TRBJ1-2; abundance: many; d_gene: NA; CDR3aa: CSVEVARGYTF; CDR3nt: TGCAGCGTTGAGGTTGCGAGGGGCTACACCTTC
v_gene: TRBV19; j_gene: TRBJ1-4; abundance: many; d_gene: NA; CDR3aa: CASGNTGFREKLFF; CDR3nt: TGTGCCAGTGGGAACACAGGGTTCCGGGAAAAACTGTTTTTT
v_gene: TRBV7-2; j_gene: TRBJ1-5; abundance: many; d_gene: NA; CDR3aa: CASSLALTGQPQHF; CDR3nt: TGTGCCAGCAGCTTAGCATTGACAGGTCAGCCCCAGCATTTT
v_gene: TRBV20-1; j_gene: TRBJ1-1; abundance: NA; d_gene: NA; CDR3aa: CSAKSRVMNTEAFF; CDR3nt: TGCAGTGCTAAATCCAGGGTGATGAACACTGAAGCTTTCTTT